A selection of T cell receptor beta chains follows, all from one sample in a study of blood T cell repertoires in COVID-19. Method: immunoSEQ multiplex PCR; TCRdb's copy keeps in-frame clones and lacks some. The sample holds 130,000 or so clones, 60% to 85% seen once. Specimen: peripheral blood. These receptors were taken from a man aged 50-59 years with acute or convalescent COVID-19. Each CDR3 is given with its conserved first and last residue. The order of the fields is V gene, clone size, D gene, J gene, CDR3 DNA, CDR3 protein. D genes are given only for firm matches. A row's size may be missing; if present it is once, few, many or a size class.

TRBV6-7	.	.	TRBJ2-2	TGTGCCAGCAGTTACTCGATCCCGCAGGGCCACACCGGGGAGCTGTTTTTT	CASSYSIPQGHTGELFF
TRBV5-1	once	.	TRBJ2-2	TGCGCCAGCAGCTTAGGACAGTACACCGGGGAGCTGTTTTTT	CASSLGQYTGELFF
TRBV28	.	.	TRBJ2-4	TGTGCCAGCAGCCTTATCGGGGGGCTAGCCAAAAACATTCAGTACTTC	CASSLIGGLAKNIQYF
TRBV7-8	.	.	TRBJ2-2	TGTGCCAGCAGCTTATTCCCCCGACAGAACACCGGGGAGCTGTTTTTT	CASSLFPRQNTGELFF
TRBV6-5	.	.	TRBJ1-3	TGTGCCAGCGGGTCGGACAACTCTGGAAACACCATATATTTT	CASGSDNSGNTIYF
TRBV28	few	TRBD1	TRBJ1-1	TGTGCCAGCAGTTACCGGACAGGGATCGACACTGAAGCTTTCTTT	CASSYRTGIDTEAFF
TRBV29-1	few	TRBD1	TRBJ1-3	TGCAGCGTCCGCGGGACAGGGGTTAACACCATATATTTT	CSVRGTGVNTIYF
TRBV6-5	.	.	TRBJ1-5	TGTGCCAGCCAGCGCGGGGGCTACGATCAGCCCCAGCATTTT	CASQRGGYDQPQHF
TRBV10-3	.	TRBD1	TRBJ1-2	TGTGCCATCAGTGCCGGGACAGGGCATGGCTACACCTTC	CAISAGTGHGYTF
TRBV12-5	few	TRBD2	TRBJ2-1	TGTGCTAGTGGTTTGACCGGGAGGCTTGAGCAGTTCTTC	CASGLTGRLEQFF
TRBV30	.	TRBD2	TRBJ2-3	TGTGCCTGGAGCCTCGGACTAGCGAGCACAGATACGCAGTATTTT	CAWSLGLASTDTQYF
TRBV11-2	.	.	TRBJ2-1	TGTGCCAGCAGCTTCAGGGAACGTGTCAATGAGCAGTTCTTC	CASSFRERVNEQFF
TRBV6-6	.	TRBD2	TRBJ2-5	TGTGCCAGCAGTTGGGGGGGTCGAGAGACCCAGTACTTC	CASSWGGRETQYF
TRBV6-6	.	TRBD1	TRBJ1-4	TGTGCCAGCAGTTACTCAAGACAGGGCAGTGAAAAACTGTTTTTT	CASSYSRQGSEKLFF
TRBV2	.	TRBD2	TRBJ2-5	TGTGCCAGCAGGAGGGTAGCGGGGGGACAAGAGACCCAGTACTTC	CASRRVAGGQETQYF
TRBV18	.	.	TRBJ1-5	TGTGCCAGCTCACCGGCCAGCAATCAGCCCCAGCATTTT	CASSPASNQPQHF
TRBV6-1	.	.	TRBJ1-1	TGTGCCAGCAGTGAAGGGACAGACACTGAAGCTTTCTTT	CASSEGTDTEAFF
TRBV4-1	.	TRBD1	TRBJ1-2	TGCGCCAGCAGACAGACAGGGGAGAGTGGCTACACCTTC	CASRQTGESGYTF
TRBV11-2	once	TRBD2	TRBJ2-1	TGTGCCAGCAGCTTTAGCGGGGGGGGGTACAATGAGCAGTTCTTC	CASSFSGGGYNEQFF
TRBV14	.	TRBD2	TRBJ2-5	TGTGCCAGCAGCCAAGGGGTGACTAGCGGGGGCCAAGAGACCCAGTACTTC	CASSQGVTSGGQETQYF
TRBV6-5	.	.	TRBJ2-1	TGTGCCAGCAGTTCTGCAGGGCTAAGCTACAATGAGCAGTTCTTC	CASSSAGLSYNEQFF
TRBV7-8	.	TRBD1	TRBJ1-6	TGTGCCAGCCGGACAGGGGAAGACTCACCCCTCCACTTT	CASRTGEDSPLHF